Following are 17 T cell receptor beta chains from one sample sequenced in a study of human T cells and chemical hapten exposure. TCRdb processed the RACE reads anew with MiXCR; each CDR3 protein has one entry. The sample holds tens of thousands of distinct CDR3 sequences, more than 9.5% seen once. Regarding time point: patch test 3, about 24 weeks after DPC sensitization. Specified treatment: therapeutic diphenylcyclopropenone sensitization with weekly scalp DPC. Material: whole blood, obtained in connection with sensitization to the hapten diphenylcyclopropenone (DPC). These receptor sequences come from a woman aged 25 to 39 with alopecia areata. Some clones in this sample may be carry-over from other donors' samples.

This clonotype was recorded many times. V and J are TRBV7-3 and TRBJ2-3, with D unresolved. Germline V lookup: CDR1 SGHTA, CDR2 FQGTGA. This CDR3 has 16 residues. V lost 2 bases and J 2 bases, leaving 14 bases between the germline ends. In DNA, the CDR3 is TGTGCCAGCAGCTTATCTTCCGCTTTCGACACAGATACGCAGTATTTT. It specifies CASSLSSAFDTDTQYF.

This chain links TRBV5-1 with TRBJ1-6; D call uncertain. Germline-derived CDR1 and CDR2 are SGHRS and YFSETQ. CDR3 length: 12 amino acids. V was clipped by 0 bases and J by 11 bases, with 6 bases between them. CDR3 in amino acids: CASSLGGAPLHF. DNA of the CDR3: TGCGCCAGCAGCTTGGGAGGAGCACCCCTCCACTTT.

This clonotype turned up a few times. J is TRBJ2-5 and V is TRBV5-1; 8 nucleotides match TRBD2. CDR1 and CDR2 from the germline V gene are SGHRS and YFSETQ. The junction had 7 bases not matched to a gene; V was cut back by 1 base and J by 5 bases. The CDR3 loop spans 15 amino acids. The CDR3 region is CASSLQRGPSETQYF. The DNA of the CDR3 is TGCGCCAGCAGCTTGCAGCGGGGGCCCTCGGAGACCCAGTACTTC.

In this sample, this clonotype turned up a few times. The chain combines TRBV6-6 with TRBJ2-7; weak D call: TRBD2 (5 bases). Germline CDR1 and CDR2: MNHNY and SVGAGI (reference sequence). This CDR3 has 14 residues. V was shortened by 8 bases and J by 4 bases, with 18 bases between the two germline ends. The CDR3 sequence is CASAPIGERYEQYF. The CDR3, as DNA: TGTGCCAGCGCTCCGATCGGGGAGCGGTACGAGCAGTACTTC.

This clonotype was observed a handful of times. The CDR3 sequence is CASSTATYEQYF. The CDR3 DNA follows: TGTGCCAGCAGTACAGCTACCTACGAGCAGTACTTC. The chain recombines TRBV28 with TRBJ2-7; D not resolved. The germline CDR1 and CDR2 sequences are MDHEN and SYDVKM. The CDR3 runs to 12 residues. Trimming pared 5 bases from V and 2 bases from J, leaving 7 bases between.

This clonotype appeared many times. This chain uses TRBV15 with TRBJ2-1; no clear D gene. The CDR3 covers 14 residues. V lost 0 bases and J lost 5, with 8 bases in between. CDR1 and CDR2 from the germline V gene are LNHNV and YYDKDF (reference sequence). CDR3 loop: CATSRDRINNEQFF. As DNA, the CDR3 is TGTGCCACCAGCAGAGATCGGATTAACAATGAGCAGTTCTTC.

This clonotype was seen more than once but under ten times. The chain couples TRBV29-1 to TRBJ2-7; D uncertain. V was pared by 7 bases and J by 3 bases, with 10 bases between. The CDR3 length is 11 residues. The germline CDR1 and CDR2 sequences are SQVTM and ANQGSEA. The CDR3 DNA sequence: TGCAGCGCCGGAGAGGTCTACGAGCAGTACTTC. As protein: CSAGEVYEQYF.

The table lists this clonotype with many counts. The V gene is TRBV7-3, the J gene TRBJ1-1; weak D call: TRBD1 (6 bases). CDR3 length: 13 amino acids. Germline lookup yields CDR1 SGHTA and CDR2 FQGTGA. V was pared by 3 bases and J by 1 base, with 6 bases between. CDR3: CASSLTGNTEAFF. The CDR3, as DNA: TGTGCCAGCAGCTTGACAGGGAACACTGAAGCTTTCTTT.

This clonotype was observed a few times. The CDR3 DNA reads as TGTGCCAGCAGCGCGCAGGGGTCACGGGAGTTCTTC. Translated, it gives CASSAQGSREFF. V gene TRBV11-2 combines with J gene TRBJ2-1; D perhaps matches TRBD1 (6 bases). Germline assignment: CDR1 SGHAT and CDR2 FQNNGV. Trimming cost V 5 bases and J 14 bases, with 16 bases left between them. The CDR3 length is 12 residues. The whole variable domain, remainder taken from reference TRBV11-2 and TRBJ2-1, is EAGVAQSPRYKIIEKRQSVAFWCNPISGHATLYWYQQILGQGPKLLIQFQNNGVVDDSQLPKDRFSAERLKGVDSTLKIQPAKLEDSAVYLCASSAQGSREFFGPGTRLTVL.

This clonotype was counted only a few times. The chain uses TRBV30 and TRBJ2-5, with D perhaps matching TRBD1 (5 bases). Trimming took 0 bases from V and 0 from J, leaving 11 bases between them. Per germline, CDR1 GTSNPN and CDR2 SVGIG (reference sequence). The CDR3 has 15 amino acids. The CDR3 here is CAWSVLDMYQETQYF. DNA of the CDR3: TGTGCCTGGAGTGTACTGGACATGTACCAAGAGACCCAGTACTTC.

J is TRBJ2-7 and V is TRBV7-2, with D perhaps TRBD1 (7 bases). Germline V gene data show CDR1 as SGHTA and CDR2 as FQGNSA. This CDR3 is 14 amino acids long. Trimming stripped 5 bases from V and 2 bases from J, with 13 bases between. In nucleotides, the CDR3 is TGTGCCAGCAGCCCAGGGGGACTTCCCTACGAGCAGTACTTC. This translates into CASSPGGLPYEQYF.

This clonotype was detected ten times or more. V is TRBV7-2 and J is TRBJ1-1; D gene uncertain. Trimming cost V 10 bases and J 1 base, with 10 bases left between them. This CDR3 comprises 12 residues. In germline, CDR1 is SGHTA, CDR2 FQGNSA. CDR3: CATRERNTEAFF. CDR3 sequence (DNA): TGTGCCACCAGAGAACGGAACACTGAAGCTTTCTTT.

This chain connects TRBV19 to TRBJ2-3; 7 bases fit TRBD1. The CDR3 loop spans 16 amino acids. J gave up 5 bases and V 1 base, and 9 bases lay outside the gene matches. Germline assignment: CDR1 LNHDA and CDR2 SQIVND (reference sequence). The CDR3 sequence is CASSIALTGHGDTQYF. CDR3 nucleotides: TGTGCCAGTAGTATAGCCCTGACAGGGCATGGAGATACGCAGTATTTT.

This clonotype was picked up many times. The CDR3 nucleotides read TGTGCCAGCAGCCAAGTCGTCGGATGGAGCGGGAGCTCCTACAATGAGCAGTTCTTC. This translates into CASSQVVGWSGSSYNEQFF. The chain joins TRBV3-1 to TRBJ2-1, with 8 bases identical to TRBD2. V was pared by 1 base and J by 0 bases, with 11 bases of the junction left unmatched. There are 19 residues in the CDR3. Germline lookup yields CDR1 LGHDT and CDR2 YNNKEL (reference sequence).

The rearrangement joins TRBV9 to TRBJ2-7; 8 bases align to TRBD1. The length of the CDR3 is 16 residues. CDR1 is SGDLS, CDR2 YYNGEE, per germline. V lost 3 bases to trimming and J lost 2 bases; unmatched junction nucleotides: 10. The chain's CDR3 is CASSAGQGAATYEQYF. In DNA form, the CDR3 reads TGTGCCAGCAGCGCAGGACAGGGTGCGGCTACCTACGAGCAGTACTTC.

This clonotype occurred many times. The chain employs TRBV3-1 and TRBJ1-5, with 9 bases lining up with TRBD1. The CDR3 covers 15 residues. V lost 1 base to trimming and J lost 2 bases; unmatched junction nucleotides: 0. The V gene's germline CDR1 is LGHDT and CDR2 YNNKEL (reference sequence). The CDR3 sequence is CASSQGQGGNQPQHF. CDR3 nucleotide sequence: TGTGCCAGCAGCCAAGGACAGGGGGGCAATCAGCCCCAGCATTTT.

At least ten counts were recorded for this clonotype. The V call is TRBV12-3 or TRBV12-4, the J call TRBJ2-1, with D perhaps TRBD2 (6 bases). CDR3 length equals 16 residues. V was shortened by 6 bases and J by 8 bases, with 23 bases between the two germline ends. The CDR3 sequence: CASSSQYNSRGDEQFF. For the CDR3, the DNA is TGTGCCAGCAGCTCACAGTACAACTCGCGGGGCGATGAGCAGTTCTTC.